Each of the 21 T cell receptor beta chains below was sequenced from the same sample in a study of OX40 agonist ivuxolimab in advanced cancers. Profiling relied on immunoSEQ multiplex PCR, and the TCRdb table lists in-frame clones only, not all of them. This sample yields 70,000 to 80,000 clones, of which about nine tenths are seen a single time; approximately 0.4% belongs to the top ten. This specimen consisted of CD4+ or CD8+ T cells sorted from blood, obtained in a trial of the OX40 agonist ivuxolimab. These TCRs come from an adult with an advanced solid tumor such as melanoma, head and neck, liver or kidney cancer.

V usage is TRBV4-1 and J usage is TRBJ1-2; D gene unclear. V was shortened by 4 bases and J by 3 bases, with 21 bases between the two germline ends. Per the germline V gene, CDR1 is MGHRA and CDR2 is YSYEKL. The CDR3 is 17 residues long. CDR3 residues: CASSPYSGSVDDYGYTF. DNA of the CDR3: TGCGCCAGCAGCCCTTATTCAGGATCGGTTGACGACTATGGCTACACCTTC.

A note on this clone: An end of the junction differs from the germline gene, which may be a read error. J is TRBJ1-4 and V is TRBV27; D unclear. This CDR3 is built from 14 residues. CDR1 MNHEY and CDR2 SMNVEV come from the germline V gene (reference sequence). CDR3 DNA: TGTGCCAGCGGTAGATCCGAAACTCATGAAAAACTGTTTTTT. It yields the protein CASGRSETHEKLFF.

The chain combines TRBV7-2 with TRBJ2-2, with D tentatively TRBD2 (5 bases). Trimming stripped 3 bases from V and 5 bases from J, with 13 bases between. CDR1 and CDR2 (germline): SGHTA, FQGNSA. This CDR3 has 15 amino acids. In DNA form, the CDR3 reads TGTGCCAGCAGCTTGTGGGCCGAGCGGACCGGGGAGCTGTTTTTT. Its protein product is CASSLWAERTGELFF.

The chain has TRBV23-1 and TRBJ2-7, with 8 bases fitting TRBD2. TRBV23-1 is classed as an ORF, of uncertain function. The CDR3 runs 13 residues. This CDR3 is CSPGGAPPYEQYF. CDR3 DNA: TGCTCACCCGGGGGGGCTCCCCCTTACGAGCAGTACTTC.

This chain connects TRBV4-1 to TRBJ2-1; 7 nucleotides align to TRBD2. The CDR3 has 13 amino acids. CDR1 and CDR2 from the germline V gene are MGHRA and YSYEKL. Losses at the gene ends were 4 bases for V and 16 bases for J; bases not matched to a gene: 13. The DNA of the CDR3 is TGCGCCAGCAGCCCGGGGGAGGGTCGCGCGTTATTCTTC. Its translation: CASSPGEGRALFF.

This chain uses TRBV19 with TRBJ1-5; unclear D gene. V lost 7 bases to trimming and J lost 0 bases, with 10 bases between them. The CDR3 extends over 14 amino acids. Germline-derived CDR1 and CDR2 are LNHDA and SQIVND (reference sequence). CDR3 sequence (DNA): TGTGCCAGTAACTGGGGTGTTAGCAATCAGCCCCAGCATTTT. It specifies CASNWGVSNQPQHF.

This clone was counted a few times. The CDR3 nucleotides read TGTGCCTGGAGGGAAACAGGGAGGTATGCTTTCTTT. Residues: CAWRETGRYAFF. The rearrangement links TRBV30 to TRBJ1-1, with D possibly matching TRBD1 (6 bases). Looked up from germline, CDR1 is GTSNPN and CDR2 is SVGIG (reference sequence). Trimming stripped 3 bases from V and 11 bases from J, with 16 bases between. CDR3 length equals 12 residues.

The chain carries TRBV10-3 and TRBJ2-7; D is unresolved. Germline CDR1 reads ENHRY; CDR2 reads SYGVKD. The CDR3 spans 11 residues. The CDR3 region is CAHGGAYEQYF. The CDR3 region has the DNA TGTGCACACGGCGGTGCCTACGAGCAGTACTTC.

J is TRBJ2-7 and V is TRBV6-6; D is unclear. The CDR3 is made up of 15 amino acids. V lost 6 bases and J 1 base, leaving 16 bases between the germline ends. The germline CDR1 and CDR2 sequences are MNHNY and SVGAGI (reference sequence). CDR3 in amino acids: CASRDVKGGSYEQYF. Here the CDR3 DNA reads TGTGCCAGCAGGGACGTTAAAGGTGGGTCCTACGAGCAGTACTTC.

The J gene is TRBJ1-6, the V gene TRBV14; perhaps TRBD1 as D (5 bases). Germline V lookup: CDR1 SGHDN, CDR2 FVKESK. The CDR3 is 15 amino acids. V dropped 5 bases and J dropped 10 bases, with 18 bases sitting between them. CDR3 DNA: TGTGCCAGCAGCTACGTGTCCCAGGGAGGGTCACCCCTCCACTTT. Translation gives CASSYVSQGGSPLHF.

This chain uses TRBV7-9 with TRBJ2-2, with TRBD2 matching over 8 bases. Losses at the gene ends were 4 bases for V and 5 bases for J; bases not matched to a gene: 12. The CDR3 runs 17 residues. Looked up from germline, CDR1 is SEHNR and CDR2 is FQNEAQ (reference sequence). CDR3 region: CASSSLRAGVWTGELFF. As DNA, the CDR3 is TGTGCCAGCAGCTCCCTTAGAGCGGGAGTTTGGACCGGGGAGCTGTTTTTT.

The chain couples TRBV5-1 to TRBJ1-4, with no clear D. The CDR3 covers 15 residues. V lost 0 bases and J lost 4, with 10 bases in between. Germline assignment: CDR1 SGHRS and CDR2 YFSETQ. The CDR3 coding sequence is TGCGCCAGCAGCTTGGACAACAAACTTAATGAAAAACTGTTTTTT. It yields the protein CASSLDNKLNEKLFF.

The chain couples TRBV12-5 to TRBJ2-1; TRBD2 matches 7 bases. Germline-derived CDR1 and CDR2 are LGHNT and FRNRAP. The junction had 7 bases not matched to a gene; V was cut back by 0 bases and J by 8 bases. The CDR3 consists of 15 residues. DNA for the CDR3: TGTGCTAGTGGTTTGGTACCCTCAGGGAGGGATGAGCAGTTCTTC. Translated: CASGLVPSGRDEQFF. The entire variable domain, with the rest obtained from reference TRBV12-5 and TRBJ2-1, is as follows: DARVTQTPRHKVTEMGQEVTMRCQPILGHNTVFWYRQTMMQGLELLAYFRNRAPLDDSGMPKDRFSAEMPDATLATLKIQPSEPRDSAVYFCASGLVPSGRDEQFFGPGTRLTVL.

This chain joins TRBV27 and TRBJ2-1; TRBD2 matches 9 bases. J was trimmed by 9 bases and V by 3 bases; bases with no gene match: 9. Germline CDR1 is MNHEY and CDR2 is SMNVEV (reference sequence). This CDR3 is 15 amino acids long. The CDR3 spells CASSFGVAGDREQFF. The CDR3 bases are TGTGCCAGCAGTTTTGGAGTAGCGGGAGATCGTGAGCAGTTCTTC.

This chain joins TRBV27 and TRBJ2-1; D not resolved. Germline CDR1 MNHEY, CDR2 SMNVEV (reference sequence). The CDR3 extends over 15 amino acids. V lost 1 base and J lost 2, with 9 bases in between. The CDR3 nucleotides are TGTGCCAGCAGTTTATGGTCGAGTCCCTACAATGAGCAGTTCTTC. Its protein is CASSLWSSPYNEQFF.

J is TRBJ2-1 and V is TRBV5-1, with D hard to call. The CDR3 contains 16 residues. The germline CDR1 and CDR2 sequences are SGHRS and YFSETQ. Trimming pared 4 bases from V and 3 bases from J, leaving 17 bases between. The CDR3 DNA follows: TGCGCCAGCAGCCCTCCTCTAGTGGGTCTCTACAATGAGCAGTTCTTC. Translating gives CASSPPLVGLYNEQFF.

The chain links TRBV5-5 to TRBJ2-5, with D perhaps matching TRBD1 or TRBD2 (5 bases each). Trimming shortened V by 0 bases and J by 3 bases, and 6 bases separated the two germline ends. This CDR3 comprises 13 residues. CDR1 is SGHKS, CDR2 YYEKEE, per germline (reference sequence). The CDR3 sequence is CASSLGGEETQYF. In DNA form, the CDR3 reads TGTGCCAGCAGCTTGGGAGGGGAAGAGACCCAGTACTTC.

This chain links TRBV27 with TRBJ2-7; weak D call: TRBD1 (5 bases). V dropped 5 bases and J dropped 3 bases, with 20 bases sitting between them. CDR3 size: 16 residues. Germline CDR1 reads MNHEY; CDR2 reads SMNVEV (reference sequence). CDR3 residues: CASSLGPGHQGYEQYF. CDR3 nucleotides: TGTGCCAGCAGTCTCGGCCCAGGCCACCAGGGCTACGAGCAGTACTTC.

V is TRBV12-5 and J is TRBJ2-1, with D maybe TRBD1 (5 bases). CDR3 length: 12 residues. Trimming removed 5 bases from V and 5 bases from J, with 7 bases in between. CDR1 LGHNT and CDR2 FRNRAP come from the germline V gene. The CDR3 region has the DNA TGTGCTAGTGGTCGACAGAACAATGAGCAGTTCTTC. It yields the protein CASGRQNNEQFF.

This sequence joins TRBV6-5 and TRBJ2-7; possibly TRBD1 or TRBD2 for D (5 bases each). CDR3 length: 15 residues. Germline lookup yields CDR1 MNHEY and CDR2 SVGAGI. The V end lost 4 bases, the J end lost 0 bases, and 13 bases lay between the germline ends. CDR3 sequence (DNA): TGTGCCAGCAGTTTAGCTGGGACCTACTCCTACGAGCAGTACTTC. This codes for CASSLAGTYSYEQYF.

In nucleotides, the CDR3 is TGCGCCAGCAGCCCTCGTTCGGGAGGGGGCGAAGAGACCCAGTACTTC. This codes for CASSPRSGGGEETQYF. J is TRBJ2-5 and V is TRBV4-1; possibly TRBD2 for D (8 bases). Germline V gene sequence: CDR1 MGHRA, CDR2 YSYEKL. V gave up 4 bases and J gave up 3 bases, with 18 bases separating them. This CDR3 is 16 amino acids long.